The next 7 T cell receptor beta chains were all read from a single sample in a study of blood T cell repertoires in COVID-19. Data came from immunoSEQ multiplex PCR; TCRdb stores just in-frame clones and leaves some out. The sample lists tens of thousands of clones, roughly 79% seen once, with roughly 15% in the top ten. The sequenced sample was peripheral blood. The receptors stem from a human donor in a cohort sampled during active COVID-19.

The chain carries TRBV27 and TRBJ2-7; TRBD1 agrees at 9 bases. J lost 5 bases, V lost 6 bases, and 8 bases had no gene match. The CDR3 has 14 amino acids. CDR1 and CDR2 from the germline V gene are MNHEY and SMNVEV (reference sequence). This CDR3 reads CASRPGQGWNEQYV. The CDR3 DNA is TGTGCCAGCAGGCCCGGACAGGGGTGGAACGAGCAGTACGTC.

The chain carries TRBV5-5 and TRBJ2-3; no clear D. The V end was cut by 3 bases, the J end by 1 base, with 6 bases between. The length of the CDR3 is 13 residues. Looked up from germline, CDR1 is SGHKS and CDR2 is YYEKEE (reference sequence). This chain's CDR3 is CASSSPGTDTQYF. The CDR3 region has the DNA TGTGCCAGCAGCTCCCCGGGCACAGATACGCAGTATTTT. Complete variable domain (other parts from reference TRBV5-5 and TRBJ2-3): DAGVTQSPTHLIKTRGQQVTLRCSPISGHKSVSWYQQVLGQGPQFIFQYYEKEERGRGNFPDRFSARQFPNYSSELNVNALLLGDSALYLCASSSPGTDTQYFGPGTRLTVL.

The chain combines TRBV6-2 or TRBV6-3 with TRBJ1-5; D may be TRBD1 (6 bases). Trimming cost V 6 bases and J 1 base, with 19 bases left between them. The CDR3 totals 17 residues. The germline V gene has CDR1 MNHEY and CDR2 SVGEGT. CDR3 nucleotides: TGTGCCAGCAGCCTACAGGGAAAATCAGGAAGCAATCAGCCCCAGCATTTT. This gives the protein CASSLQGKSGSNQPQHF.

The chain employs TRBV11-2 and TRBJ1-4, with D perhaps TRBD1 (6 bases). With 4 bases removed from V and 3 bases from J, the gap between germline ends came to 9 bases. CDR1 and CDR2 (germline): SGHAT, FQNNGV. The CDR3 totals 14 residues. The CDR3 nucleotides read TGTGCCAGCAGCTCGGACAGAGCTAATGAAAAACTGTTTTTT. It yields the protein CASSSDRANEKLFF.

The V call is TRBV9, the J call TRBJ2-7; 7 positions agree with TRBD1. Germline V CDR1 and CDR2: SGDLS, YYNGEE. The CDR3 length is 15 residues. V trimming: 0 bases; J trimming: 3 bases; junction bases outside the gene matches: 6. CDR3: CASSVDGTALYEQYF. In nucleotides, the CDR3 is TGTGCCAGCAGCGTAGATGGGACAGCCCTCTACGAGCAGTACTTC.

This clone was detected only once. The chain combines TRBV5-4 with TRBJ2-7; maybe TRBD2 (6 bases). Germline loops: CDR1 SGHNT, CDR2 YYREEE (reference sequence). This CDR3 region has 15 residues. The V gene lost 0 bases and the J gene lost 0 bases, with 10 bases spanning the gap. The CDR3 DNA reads TGTGCCAGCAGCTTGGATCGGGGGAGCTCCTACGAGCAGTACGTC. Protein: CASSLDRGSSYEQYV.

CDR3 DNA: TGTGCCAGCAGTCGGCTAGCGGTCGCTACAGATACGCAGTATTTT. It specifies CASSRLAVATDTQYF. The V gene is TRBV7-6, the J gene TRBJ2-3, with TRBD2 matching over 7 bases. After removal of 6 bases from V and 3 bases from J, the junction contained 9 bases not matched to a gene. Germline CDR1 and CDR2: SGHVS and FNYEAQ. CDR3 length: 15 residues.